This TCR beta chain was profiled in a study of tumor-infiltrating lymphocytes in primary liver carcinoma. From germline, CDR1 is MNHEY and CDR2 SVGEGT. The CDR3 has 16 amino acids. The input was about 490 ng total RNA; TCR beta cDNA was made from it with a constant-region primer. A slightly modified ARM-PCR protocol with three nested multiplex PCR rounds produced these TCR beta libraries. Use of TRBV1-TRBV30 forward primers with a C-beta reverse primer characterized the first two PCR rounds, which lasted around 11 cycles each. MiXCR, applied by TCRdb to the multiplex PCR reads, yields one record per CDR3 protein. The sample shows around 330,000 distinct CDR3 sequences, 58% of them seen only once. Blood RNA was derived from unsorted whole blood, and germline DNA was extracted too. Collected before surgery were roughly 3.9 milliliters of peripheral blood. In regard to this clonotype: One junction end disagrees with the germline gene, perhaps due to a read error.

Sequencing was performed on peripheral blood. The TCR originated in a woman aged 30 to 39 with primary liver carcinoma and hepatitis B virus infection. The chain is built from TRBV6-2 or TRBV6-3 and TRBJ1-2; D uncertain. Written as DNA, the CDR3 is TGTACCAGCAGTTCCCTCTTAGATGCACCAAACTATGGCTACACCTTC. Translating gives CTSSSLLDAPNYGYTF.